The rows below give T cell receptor beta chains drawn from one sample of a study of CD8+CD57+ T cells in acquired aplastic anemia. A single record per CDR3 protein comes from TCRdb applying MiXCR to the reads. This table holds 200,000 to 300,000 distinct CDR3 sequences, around half found once. Material for sequencing was sorted CD4+, CD8+, or CD8+CD57+ T cells (not recorded which) from PBMCs. These receptors all come from a human donor with aplastic anemia. CDR3s include the opening cysteine and the closing phenylalanine or tryptophan. A D gene is named only where the DNA matches it firmly. Size is stated for part of the rows, as once, few or many counts, or as a class when the clone is expanded.

>NA|TRBV13|many|TRBJ1-6
TGTGCCAGCAGCTATTATCCGGGACGGAGTAATTCACCCCTCCACTTT
CASSYYPGRSNSPLHF
>NA|TRBV16|once|TRBJ2-1
TGTGCCAGCAGCCAACCTCCCCCAGGGGAGCGGGAAAGGCACAATGAGCAGTTCTTC
CASSQPPPGERERHNEQFF
>NA|TRBV13|many|TRBJ2-7
TGTGCCAGCAGCCGCGGGCAGGGCGAGCAGTACTTC
CASSRGQGEQYF
>NA|TRBV10-3|NA|TRBJ2-5
TGTGCCATCAGCGAGACAGTCCAAGAGACCCAGTACTTC
CAISETVQETQYF
>TRBD1|TRBV5-8|many|TRBJ2-1
TGTGCCAGCAGCTACAGGGGGCCCTACAATGAGCAGTTCTTC
CASSYRGPYNEQFF
>NA|TRBV2|few|TRBJ1-5
TGTGCCAGCAAACGGACAGTCAATCAGCCCCAGCATTTT
CASKRTVNQPQHF
>NA|TRBV6-1|NA|TRBJ1-6
TGTGCCAGCAGTCCCGGCCCGTCGGGCTATGGCAATTCACCCCTCCACTTT
CASSPGPSGYGNSPLHF
>NA|TRBV9|NA|TRBJ2-7
TGTGCCAGCAGCCAAGGGGACTACGAGCAGTACTTC
CASSQGDYEQYF
>NA|TRBV30|many|TRBJ1-1
TGTGCCTGGGGGGACGGGAACACTGAAGCTTTCTTT
CAWGDGNTEAFF
>NA|TRBV9|NA|TRBJ1-4
TGTGCCAGCAGCGGTATTAGCGGGGGGGAAAAACTGTTTTTT
CASSGISGGEKLFF
>NA|TRBV2|NA|TRBJ1-1
TGTGCCAGCAGTGAGTTTTTATTT
CASSEFLF
>NA|TRBV6-2/TRBV6-3|NA|TRBJ2-7
TGTGCCAGCAGTTACACACAGCAGGGGAACTCCTACGAGCAGTACTTC
CASSYTQQGNSYEQYF
>NA|TRBV6-2/TRBV6-3|many|TRBJ2-7
TGTGCCATTAGGGACTCCACCCCGGACGAGCAGTACTTC
CAIRDSTPDEQYF
>NA|TRBV6-1|few|TRBJ2-7
TGTGCCAGCATTGCGGCAGGTCTATCCTACGAGCAGTACTTC
CASIAAGLSYEQYF